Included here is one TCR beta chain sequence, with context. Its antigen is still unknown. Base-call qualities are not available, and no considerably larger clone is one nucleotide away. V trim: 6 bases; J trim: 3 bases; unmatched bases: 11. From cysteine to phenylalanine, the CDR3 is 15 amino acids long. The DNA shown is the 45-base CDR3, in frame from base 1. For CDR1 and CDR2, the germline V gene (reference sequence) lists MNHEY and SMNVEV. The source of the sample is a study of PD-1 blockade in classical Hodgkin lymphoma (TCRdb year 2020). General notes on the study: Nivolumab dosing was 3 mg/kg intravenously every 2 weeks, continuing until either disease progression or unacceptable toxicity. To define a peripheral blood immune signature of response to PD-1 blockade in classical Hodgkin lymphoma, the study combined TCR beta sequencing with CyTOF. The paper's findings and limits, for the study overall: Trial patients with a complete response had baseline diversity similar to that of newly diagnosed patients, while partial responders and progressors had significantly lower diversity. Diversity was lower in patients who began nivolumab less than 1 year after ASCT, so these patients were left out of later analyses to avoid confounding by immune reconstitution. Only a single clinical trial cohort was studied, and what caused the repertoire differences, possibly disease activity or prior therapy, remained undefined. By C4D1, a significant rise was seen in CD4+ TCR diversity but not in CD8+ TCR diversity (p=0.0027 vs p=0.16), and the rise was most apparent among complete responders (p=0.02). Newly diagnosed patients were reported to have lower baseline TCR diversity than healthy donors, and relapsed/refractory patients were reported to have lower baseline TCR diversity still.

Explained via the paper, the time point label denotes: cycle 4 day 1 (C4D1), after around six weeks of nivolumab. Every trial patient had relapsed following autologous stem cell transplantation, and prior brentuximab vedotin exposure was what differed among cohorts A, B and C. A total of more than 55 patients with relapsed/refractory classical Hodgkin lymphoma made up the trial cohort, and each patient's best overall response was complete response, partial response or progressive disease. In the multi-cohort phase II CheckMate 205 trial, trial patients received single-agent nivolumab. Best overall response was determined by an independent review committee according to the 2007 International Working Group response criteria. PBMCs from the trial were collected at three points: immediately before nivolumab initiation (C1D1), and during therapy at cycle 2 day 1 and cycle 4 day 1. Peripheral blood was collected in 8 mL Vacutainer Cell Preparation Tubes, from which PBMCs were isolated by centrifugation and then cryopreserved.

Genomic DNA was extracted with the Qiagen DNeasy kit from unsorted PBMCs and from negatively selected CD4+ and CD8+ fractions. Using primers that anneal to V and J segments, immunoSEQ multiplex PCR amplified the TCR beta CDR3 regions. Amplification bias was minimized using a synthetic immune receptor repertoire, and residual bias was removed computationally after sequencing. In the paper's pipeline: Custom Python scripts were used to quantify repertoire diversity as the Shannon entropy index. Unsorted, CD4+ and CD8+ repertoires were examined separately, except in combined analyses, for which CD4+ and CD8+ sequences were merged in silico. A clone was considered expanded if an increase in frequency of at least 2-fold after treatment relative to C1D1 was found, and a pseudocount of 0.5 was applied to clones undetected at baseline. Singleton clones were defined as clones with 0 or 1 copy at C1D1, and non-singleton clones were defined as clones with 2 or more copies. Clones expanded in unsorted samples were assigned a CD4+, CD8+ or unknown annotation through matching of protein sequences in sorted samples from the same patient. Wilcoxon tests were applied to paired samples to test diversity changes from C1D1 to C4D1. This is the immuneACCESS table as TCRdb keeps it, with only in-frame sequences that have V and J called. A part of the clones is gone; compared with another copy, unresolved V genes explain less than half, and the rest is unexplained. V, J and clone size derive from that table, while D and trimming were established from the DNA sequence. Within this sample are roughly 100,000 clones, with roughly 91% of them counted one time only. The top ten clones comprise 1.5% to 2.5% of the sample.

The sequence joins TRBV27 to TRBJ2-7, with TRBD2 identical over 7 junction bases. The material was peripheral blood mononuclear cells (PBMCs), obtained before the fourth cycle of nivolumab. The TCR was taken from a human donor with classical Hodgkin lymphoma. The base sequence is TGTGCCAGCAGACAATTTAGCGGGTACCTCTACGAGCAGTACTTC. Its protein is CASRQFSGYLYEQYF.